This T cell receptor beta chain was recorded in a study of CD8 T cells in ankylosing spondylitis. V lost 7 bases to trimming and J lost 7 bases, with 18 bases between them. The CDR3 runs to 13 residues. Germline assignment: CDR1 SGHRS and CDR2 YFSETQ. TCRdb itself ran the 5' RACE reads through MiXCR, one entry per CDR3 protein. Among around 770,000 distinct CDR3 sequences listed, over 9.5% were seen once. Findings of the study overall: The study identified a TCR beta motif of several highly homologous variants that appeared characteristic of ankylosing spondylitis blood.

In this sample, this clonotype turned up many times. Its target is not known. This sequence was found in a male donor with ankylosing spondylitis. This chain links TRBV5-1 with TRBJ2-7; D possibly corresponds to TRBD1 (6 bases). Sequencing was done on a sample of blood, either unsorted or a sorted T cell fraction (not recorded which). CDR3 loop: CASHRGQEGEQYF. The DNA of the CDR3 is TGCGCCAGCCACCGGGGACAAGAGGGGGAGCAGTACTTC.